This TCR beta chain was found in a study of blood T cell repertoires in COVID-19 (TCRdb year 2020). At the level of the whole study: The collaborator samples originated in the United States, Italy and Spain and spanned the acute and convalescent phases of COVID-19. The prospective study material was composed of cDNA or gDNA derived from T cells, B-cell-depleted T cells, or PBMCs. The dataset comprised deeply sampled blood TCRbeta repertoires from subjects exposed to, actively infected with, or recovered from COVID-19. The repertoires were made available in a free public database intended to serve as a resource for research on the immune response to SARS-CoV-2. The samples were drawn from two sources: the first 160 participants of the ongoing ImmuneRACE study, and 1,200 or so subjects contributed by 6 global collaborators. A de-identified subject ID, COVID-19 status, age in years and sex were almost always included in the sample metadata. Where available, HLA class I and class II types were taken from metadata supplied by the sample provider and were not determined by assay-based typing. What the study reported, not specific to this receptor: The quantity of clinical and demographic metadata differed by source and by participant and was supplied without curation.

Whole blood was collected in K2EDTA tubes by collaborating institutions according to the institutions' own protocols. For TCRbeta analysis, collaborator samples were shipped as frozen whole blood, as isolated PBMCs, or as DNA extracted from either sample type. The immunoSEQ Assay, a bias-controlled multiplex PCR, was used to amplify TCRbeta CDR3 regions from genomic DNA. From the authors' description of their analysis: The number of nucleated cells in each sample was estimated by amplification of reference gene primers within the assay. To quantify the absolute abundance of each unique TCRbeta CDR3 rearrangement, sequence reads were collapsed and filtered. For each sample, productive Simpson clonality was calculated as the square root of Simpson's diversity index over productive rearrangements. Sourced from immuneACCESS, this table was stored by TCRdb with only in-frame sequences that have V and J called. A share of the clones is absent; for the studies checked, an unresolved V gene accounts for under half, and the remainder has no known explanation. V and J calls and clone size are as listed in that table; D and trimming were resolved from the DNA. The sample table holds about 260,000 clones, of which 86% were seen once. The ten largest clonotypes hold roughly 1.9% of the sample.

Notes on this clone: The target of this receptor is not known. No base-level quality is on record; no much larger clone is a single base apart.

The germline V gene gives CDR1 as SGHTA and CDR2 as FQGNSA. Ends trimmed: V by 5 bases, J by 3 bases; bases unmatched to a gene: 10. Taken from cysteine to phenylalanine, the CDR3 has 16 residues. Left in the record is the CDR3 DNA by itself, 48 bases read in frame from the first base. This receptor was identified in a man aged 25 to 40 with active or convalescent COVID-19. The chain employs TRBV7-2 and TRBJ1-2; 9 middle bases align to TRBD1. Material: peripheral blood. CDR3 protein: CASSPQRRQGDYGYTF. The bases are TGTGCCAGCAGCCCTCAGAGAAGACAGGGGGACTATGGCTACACCTTC. When the CDR3 is completed using the reference TRBV7-2 and TRBJ1-2 genes on either side, the full variable domain is GAGVSQSPSNKVTEKGKDVELRCDPISGHTALYWYRQSLGQGLEFLIYFQGNSAPDKSGLPSDRFSAERTGGSVSTLTIQRTQQEDSAVYLCASSPQRRQGDYGYTFGSGTRLTVV.